This entry concerns a single T cell receptor beta chain. Its antigen is still unknown. This CDR3 is also generated by other DNA sequences in the sample. The data stem from a study of T cell responses to AZD1222 COVID-19 vaccine. Findings and limits, study-wide: Dominant at 160-218 and 743-854, vaccine-associated CD4 TCRs also spanned spike. Close to half of all spike-specific TCRs reportedly target regions of the variants that are unmutated.

This CDR3 has 11 amino acids. Trimming took 2 bases from V and 10 from J, leaving 3 bases between them. Per the germline V gene, CDR1 is MDHEN and CDR2 is SYDVKM. Produced via immunoSEQ multiplex PCR; TCRdb's table is partial and in-frame only. The table lists approximately 120,000 clones, 80% to 95% of them singletons. This clonotype was sampled from an adult in good health. The material was peripheral blood, obtained on day 0 of AZD1222 vaccination. The chain couples TRBV28 to TRBJ1-6, with D unclear. CDR3 residues: CASSLGSPLHF. The CDR3 DNA reads TGTGCCAGCAGTTTAGGATCACCCCTCCACTTT.